The T cell receptor beta chain described here comes from a study of blood T cell repertoires in COVID-19. Whole-study context: PBMCs, B-cell-depleted T cells, or T cells provided the cDNA or gDNA that made up the material.

Original processing methods: Amplification from reference gene primers served as the basis for estimated nucleated cell counts. Clones were read by immunoSEQ multiplex PCR, and TCRdb kept only the in-frame ones, dropping some. The V and J calls and clone size are taken from that table; D and trimming were inferred from the DNA. The table lists some 64,000 clones, roughly 70% of them singletons. This CDR3 has 15 residues. Germline CDR1 reads SGHDT; CDR2 reads YYEEEE. The V gene end was trimmed by 2 bases and the J gene end by 3 bases; junction bases not matched to a gene: 5. Participant-given clinical history determined each cohort assignment. Exposed enrollees encountered a COVID-19 case at some point within 2 weeks before study entry.

This sequence was found in a woman in her sixties or seventies who had been exposed to COVID-19. The V gene is TRBV5-6, the J gene TRBJ2-7, with 10 bases aligning to TRBD1. What was sequenced was PBMCs or T cells enriched from blood (not recorded which). The CDR3 DNA is TGTGCCAGCAGCTTACCGGGACAGGGGTTCTACGAGCAGTACTTC. Amino acid sequence: CASSLPGQGFYEQYF.